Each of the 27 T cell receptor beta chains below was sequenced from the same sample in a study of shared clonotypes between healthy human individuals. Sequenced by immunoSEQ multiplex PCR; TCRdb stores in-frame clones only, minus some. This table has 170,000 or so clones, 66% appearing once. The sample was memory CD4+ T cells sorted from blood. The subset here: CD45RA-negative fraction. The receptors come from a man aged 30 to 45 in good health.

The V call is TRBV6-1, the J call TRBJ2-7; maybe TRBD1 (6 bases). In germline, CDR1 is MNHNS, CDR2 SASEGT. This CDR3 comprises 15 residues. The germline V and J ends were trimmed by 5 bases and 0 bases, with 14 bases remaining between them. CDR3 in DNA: TGTGCCAGCAGTTTAAGGACAGACTACTCCTACGAGCAGTACTTC. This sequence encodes CASSLRTDYSYEQYF.

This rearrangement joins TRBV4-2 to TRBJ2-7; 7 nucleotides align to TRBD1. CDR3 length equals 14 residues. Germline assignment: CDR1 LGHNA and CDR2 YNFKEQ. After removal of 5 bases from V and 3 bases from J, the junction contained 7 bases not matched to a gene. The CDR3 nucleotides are TGTGCCAGCAGCGGACAGGCGGCTAGCTACGAGCAGTACTTC. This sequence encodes CASSGQAASYEQYF.

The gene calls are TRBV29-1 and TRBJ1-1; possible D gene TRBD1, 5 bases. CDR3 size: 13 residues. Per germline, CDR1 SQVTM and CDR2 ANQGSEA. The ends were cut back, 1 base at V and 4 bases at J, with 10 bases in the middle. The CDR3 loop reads CSVEGQGGTEAFF. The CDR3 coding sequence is TGCAGCGTTGAAGGGCAGGGTGGCACTGAAGCTTTCTTT.

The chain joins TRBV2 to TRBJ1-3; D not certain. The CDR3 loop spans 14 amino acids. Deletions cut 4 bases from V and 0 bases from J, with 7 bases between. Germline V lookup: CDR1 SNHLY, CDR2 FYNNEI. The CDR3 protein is CASSVPSSGNTIYF. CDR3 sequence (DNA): TGTGCCAGCAGTGTTCCCAGCTCTGGAAACACCATATATTTT.

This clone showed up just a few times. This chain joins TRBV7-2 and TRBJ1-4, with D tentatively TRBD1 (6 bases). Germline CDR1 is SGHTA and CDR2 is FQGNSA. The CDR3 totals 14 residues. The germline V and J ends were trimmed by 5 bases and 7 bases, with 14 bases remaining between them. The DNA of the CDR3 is TGTGCCAGCAGCAAGGGGGGCGGAGCTGAAAAACTGTTTTTT. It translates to CASSKGGGAEKLFF.

The CDR3 DNA follows: TGTGCCAGCAGCCTACGGGCTAGCACCCACGAGCAGTACTTC. Translating gives CASSLRASTHEQYF. The V gene is TRBV11-2, the J gene TRBJ2-7; maybe TRBD2 (5 bases). The germline CDR1 and CDR2 sequences are SGHAT and FQNNGV. Trimming pared 5 bases from V and 5 bases from J, leaving 16 bases between. CDR3 length: 14 residues.

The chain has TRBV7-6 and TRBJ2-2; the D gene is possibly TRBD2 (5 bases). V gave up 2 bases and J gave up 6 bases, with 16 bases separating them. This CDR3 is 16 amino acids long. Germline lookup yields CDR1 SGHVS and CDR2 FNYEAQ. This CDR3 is CASSLTPGNYPGELFF. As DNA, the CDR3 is TGTGCCAGCAGCTTAACCCCCGGGAATTATCCCGGGGAGCTGTTTTTT.

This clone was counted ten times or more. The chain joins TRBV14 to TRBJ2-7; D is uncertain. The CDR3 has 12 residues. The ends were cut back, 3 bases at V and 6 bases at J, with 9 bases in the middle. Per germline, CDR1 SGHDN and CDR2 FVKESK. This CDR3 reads CASSQDEVEQYF. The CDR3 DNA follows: TGTGCCAGCAGCCAGGACGAGGTCGAGCAGTACTTC.

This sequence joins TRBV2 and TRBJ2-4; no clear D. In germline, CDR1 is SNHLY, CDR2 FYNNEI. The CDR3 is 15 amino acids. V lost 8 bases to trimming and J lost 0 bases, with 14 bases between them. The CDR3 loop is CASQPPQLAKNIQYF. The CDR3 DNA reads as TGTGCCAGCCAGCCCCCCCAGCTAGCCAAAAACATTCAGTACTTC.

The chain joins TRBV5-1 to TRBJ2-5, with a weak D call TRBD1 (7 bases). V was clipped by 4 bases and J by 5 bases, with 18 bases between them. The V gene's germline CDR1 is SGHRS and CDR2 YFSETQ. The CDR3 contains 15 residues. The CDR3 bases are TGCGCCAGCAGCCCGGAGGGGGCCTTTTGGGAGACCCAGTACTTC. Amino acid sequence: CASSPEGAFWETQYF. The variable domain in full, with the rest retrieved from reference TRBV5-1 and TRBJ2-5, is KAGVTQTPRYLIKTRGQQVTLSCSPISGHRSVSWYQQTPGQGLQFLFEYFSETQRNKGNFPGRFSGRQFSNSRSEMNVSTLELGDSALYLCASSPEGAFWETQYFGPGTRLLVL.

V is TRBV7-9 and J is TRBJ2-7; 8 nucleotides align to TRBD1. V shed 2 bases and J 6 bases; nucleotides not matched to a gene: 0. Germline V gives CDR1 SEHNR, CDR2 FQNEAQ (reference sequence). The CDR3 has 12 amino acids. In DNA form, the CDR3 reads TGTGCCAGCAGCTTAACAGGGGGCGAGCAGTACTTC. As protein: CASSLTGGEQYF.

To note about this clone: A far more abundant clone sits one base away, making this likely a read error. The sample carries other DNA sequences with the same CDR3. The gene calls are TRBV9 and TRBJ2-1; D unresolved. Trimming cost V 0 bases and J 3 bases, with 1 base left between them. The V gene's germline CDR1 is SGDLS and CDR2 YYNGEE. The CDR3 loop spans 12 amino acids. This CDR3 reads CASSVGYNEQFF. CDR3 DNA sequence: TGTGCCAGCAGCGTAGGCTACAATGAGCAGTTCTTC.

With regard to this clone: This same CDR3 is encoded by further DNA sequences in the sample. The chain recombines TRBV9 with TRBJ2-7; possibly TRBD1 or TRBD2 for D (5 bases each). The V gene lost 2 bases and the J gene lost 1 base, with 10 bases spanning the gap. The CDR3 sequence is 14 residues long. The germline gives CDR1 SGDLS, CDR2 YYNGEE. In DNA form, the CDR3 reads TGTGCCAGCAGCGTCGGGGCAAGTTCCTACGAGCAGTACTTC. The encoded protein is CASSVGASSYEQYF.

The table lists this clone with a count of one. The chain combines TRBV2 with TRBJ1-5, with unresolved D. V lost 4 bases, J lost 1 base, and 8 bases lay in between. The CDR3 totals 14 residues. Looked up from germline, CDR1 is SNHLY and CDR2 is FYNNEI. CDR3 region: CASSARISNQPQHF. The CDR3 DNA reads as TGTGCCAGCAGTGCGAGGATCAGCAATCAGCCCCAGCATTTT.

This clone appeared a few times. Written as DNA, the CDR3 is TGTGCCAGCAGTCCCGAGGTAACAGATACGCAGTATTTT. It translates to CASSPEVTDTQYF. This chain joins TRBV25-1 and TRBJ2-3; no definite D call. Trimming left V 5 bases short and J 3 bases short, with 9 bases between. This CDR3 is built from 13 residues. Germline V lookup: CDR1 MGHDK, CDR2 SYGVNS.

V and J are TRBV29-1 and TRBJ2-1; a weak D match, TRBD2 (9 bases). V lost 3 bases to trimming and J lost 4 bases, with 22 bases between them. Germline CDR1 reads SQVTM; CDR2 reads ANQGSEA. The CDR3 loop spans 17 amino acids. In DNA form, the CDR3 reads TGCAGCGTTGATGCGCAGGGGGCTCTAGCGGGGTACAATGAGCAGTTCTTC. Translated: CSVDAQGALAGYNEQFF.

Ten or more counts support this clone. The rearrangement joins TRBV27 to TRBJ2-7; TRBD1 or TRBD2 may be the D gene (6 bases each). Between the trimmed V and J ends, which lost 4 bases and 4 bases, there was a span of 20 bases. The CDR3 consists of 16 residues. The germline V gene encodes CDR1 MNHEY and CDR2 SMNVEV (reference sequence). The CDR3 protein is CASSYWVGGHKYEQYF. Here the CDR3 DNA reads TGTGCCAGCAGTTACTGGGTAGGGGGGCATAAGTACGAGCAGTACTTC.

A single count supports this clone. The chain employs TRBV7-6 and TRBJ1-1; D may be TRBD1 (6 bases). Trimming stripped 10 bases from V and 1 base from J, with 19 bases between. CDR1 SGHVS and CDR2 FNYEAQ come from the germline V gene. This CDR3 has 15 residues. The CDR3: CAIKMKQGTNTEAFF. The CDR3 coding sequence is TGTGCCATCAAGATGAAACAGGGTACGAACACTGAAGCTTTCTTT. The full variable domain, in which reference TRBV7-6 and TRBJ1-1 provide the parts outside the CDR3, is GAGVSQSPRYKVTKRGQDVALRCDPISGHVSLYWYRQALGQGPEFLTYFNYEAQQDKSGLPNDRFSAERPEGSISTLTIQRTEQRDSAMYRCAIKMKQGTNTEAFFGQGTRLTVV.

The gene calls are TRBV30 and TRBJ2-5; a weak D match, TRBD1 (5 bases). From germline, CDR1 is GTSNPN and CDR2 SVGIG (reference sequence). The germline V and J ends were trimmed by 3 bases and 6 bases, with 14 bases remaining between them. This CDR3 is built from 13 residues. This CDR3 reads CAWRNLPGKTQYF. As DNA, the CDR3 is TGTGCCTGGAGAAATTTGCCAGGGAAGACCCAGTACTTC.

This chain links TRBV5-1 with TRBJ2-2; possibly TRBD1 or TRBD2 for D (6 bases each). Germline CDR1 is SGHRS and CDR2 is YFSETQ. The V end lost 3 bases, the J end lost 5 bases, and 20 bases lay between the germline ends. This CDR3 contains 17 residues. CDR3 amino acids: CASSSRGQTISTGELFF. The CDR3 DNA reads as TGCGCCAGCAGCTCTCGGGGGCAGACCATATCGACCGGGGAGCTGTTTTTT. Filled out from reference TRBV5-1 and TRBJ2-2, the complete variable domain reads KAGVTQTPRYLIKTRGQQVTLSCSPISGHRSVSWYQQTPGQGLQFLFEYFSETQRNKGNFPGRFSGRQFSNSRSEMNVSTLELGDSALYLCASSSRGQTISTGELFFGEGSRLTVL.

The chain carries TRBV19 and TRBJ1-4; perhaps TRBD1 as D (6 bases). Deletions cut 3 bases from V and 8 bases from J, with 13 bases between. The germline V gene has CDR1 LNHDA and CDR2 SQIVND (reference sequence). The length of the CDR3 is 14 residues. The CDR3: CASSIRGAGEKLFF. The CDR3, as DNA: TGTGCCAGTAGTATCCGGGGGGCCGGGGAAAAACTGTTTTTT.

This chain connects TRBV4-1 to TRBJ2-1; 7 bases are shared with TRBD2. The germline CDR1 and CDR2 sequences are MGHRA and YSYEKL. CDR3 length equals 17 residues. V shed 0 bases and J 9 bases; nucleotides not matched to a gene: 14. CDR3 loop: CASSQDPGLGNRGEQFF. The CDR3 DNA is TGCGCCAGCAGCCAAGATCCCGGACTAGGGAATCGTGGTGAGCAGTTCTTC.

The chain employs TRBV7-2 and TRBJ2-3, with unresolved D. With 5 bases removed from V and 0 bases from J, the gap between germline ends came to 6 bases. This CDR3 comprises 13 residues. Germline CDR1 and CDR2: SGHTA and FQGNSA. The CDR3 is CASSLMSTDTQYF. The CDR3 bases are TGTGCCAGCAGCCTAATGAGCACAGATACGCAGTATTTT.

CDR3 sequence: CASSQPTSGIVDEQYF. The CDR3 DNA follows: TGTGCCAGCAGCCAACCGACTAGCGGGATTGTTGACGAGCAGTACTTC. This chain joins TRBV5-4 and TRBJ2-7; 11 bases agree with TRBD2. Per germline, CDR1 SGHNT and CDR2 YYREEE (reference sequence). The ends lost 4 bases at V and 5 bases at J; junction bases unmatched: 11. The CDR3 runs to 16 residues.

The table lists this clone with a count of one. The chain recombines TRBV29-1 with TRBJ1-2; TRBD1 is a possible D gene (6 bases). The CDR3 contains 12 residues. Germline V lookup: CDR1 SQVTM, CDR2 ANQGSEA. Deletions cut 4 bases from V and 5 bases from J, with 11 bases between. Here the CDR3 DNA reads TGCAGCGTTGGAGGGACAAATTATGGCTACACCTTC. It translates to CSVGGTNYGYTF. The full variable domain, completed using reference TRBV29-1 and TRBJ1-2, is SAVISQKPSRDICQRGTSLTIQCQVDSQVTMMFWYRQQPGQSLTLIATANQGSEATYESGFVIDKFPISRPNLTFSTLTVSNMSPEDSSIYLCSVGGTNYGYTFGSGTRLTVV.

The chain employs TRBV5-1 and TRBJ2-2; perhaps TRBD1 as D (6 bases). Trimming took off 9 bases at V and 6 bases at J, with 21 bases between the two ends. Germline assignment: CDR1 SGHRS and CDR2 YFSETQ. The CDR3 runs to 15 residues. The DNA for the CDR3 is TGCGCCACCCGGACAGATGGGTCTGGCGCCGGGGAGCTGTTTTTT. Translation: CATRTDGSGAGELFF.

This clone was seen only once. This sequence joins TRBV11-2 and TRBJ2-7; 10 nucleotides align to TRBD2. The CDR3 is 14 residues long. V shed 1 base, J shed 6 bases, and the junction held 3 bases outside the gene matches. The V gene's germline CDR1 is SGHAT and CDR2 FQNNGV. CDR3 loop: CASSLGVAGGEQYF. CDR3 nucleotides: TGTGCCAGCAGCTTAGGGGTAGCGGGAGGCGAGCAGTACTTC.